This T cell receptor (beta chain) was profiled in a study of blood T cell repertoires in COVID-19. CDR1 LNHDA and CDR2 SQIVND come from the germline V gene (reference sequence). The CDR3 is 14 amino acids. V was pared by 7 bases and J by 2 bases, with 13 bases between. Sequencing used immunoSEQ multiplex PCR; TCRdb keeps in-frame clones, though not all of them. Altogether more than 150,000 clones are present, 79% being singletons, with the ten largest covering approximately 15%. The sample taken for sequencing was peripheral blood. The rearrangement uses TRBV19 and TRBJ2-3; D perhaps matches TRBD1 (5 bases). The receptor was derived from a man aged 55 to 70 with active or convalescent COVID-19. The CDR3 DNA is TGTGCCAGTACCCTGACAGCTAACACAGATACGCAGTATTTT. Its protein product is CASTLTANTDTQYF.